The present TCR beta chain was sequenced within a study of OX40 agonist ivuxolimab in advanced cancers. Turning to the study itself: Intravenous ivuxolimab at 0.01 to 10 mg/kg was given to patients every 2 weeks. Study-wide findings and caveats: Antigens targeted by the expanded peripheral T cells were not determined.

The assay was immunoSEQ multiplex PCR, and TCRdb's table has in-frame clones only and misses some. The repertoire includes about 81,000 clones, roughly 80% of them detected once, and 6.6% sits in the top ten. As concerns this clone: As yet, its antigen is unknown.

The CDR3 loop spans 17 amino acids. V was clipped by 1 base and J by 5 bases; unmatched bases: 7. CDR1 and CDR2 from the germline V gene are MDHEN and SYDVKM. This chain joins TRBV28 and TRBJ2-5, with 13 bases aligning to TRBD2. The sequence derives from an adult with an advanced solid tumor such as melanoma, head and neck, liver or kidney cancer. The sequencing used CD4+ or CD8+ T cells sorted from blood, collected in a trial of the OX40 agonist ivuxolimab. The CDR3 bases are TGTGCCAGCAGTTTATATACTAGCGGGGGGGCCGGGGAGACCCAGTACTTC. Its protein is CASSLYTSGGAGETQYF.